These 3 T cell receptor beta chains originate from one sample sequenced in a study of blood T cell repertoires in COVID-19. Method: immunoSEQ multiplex PCR; TCRdb's copy keeps in-frame clones and lacks some. The sample holds 390,000 or so clones, about 89% seen once. Sequences were obtained from peripheral blood. The receptors were sampled from a woman in her twenties or thirties with COVID-19, enrolled during active disease.

This clone was observed a handful of times. The rearrangement uses TRBV29-1 and TRBJ1-1; D gene ambiguous. The V gene lost 6 bases and the J gene lost 3 bases, with 14 bases spanning the gap. The germline V gene encodes CDR1 SQVTM and CDR2 ANQGSEA. The CDR3 consists of 13 residues. CDR3 residues: CSVVGGFDTEAFF. CDR3 nucleotides: TGCAGCGTGGTGGGAGGGTTCGACACTGAAGCTTTCTTT.

J is TRBJ1-2 and V is TRBV29-1; 7 bases align to TRBD1. Germline CDR1 SQVTM, CDR2 ANQGSEA. The J segment lost 7 bases and the V segment lost 7 bases, leaving 3 bases of the junction unmatched. CDR3 length: 10 residues. For the CDR3, the DNA is TGCAGCGCCGGACAGGTTGGCTACACCTTC. This encodes CSAGQVGYTF.

This chain uses TRBV5-4 with TRBJ1-1, with 7 bases that match TRBD1. After removal of 4 bases from V and 1 base from J, the junction contained 7 bases not matched to a gene. Germline loops: CDR1 SGHNT, CDR2 YYREEE (reference sequence). CDR3 length: 15 residues. The CDR3 reads CASSPWDSQNTEAFF. The CDR3 DNA is TGTGCCAGCAGCCCCTGGGACAGTCAGAACACTGAAGCTTTCTTT.